These T cell receptor beta chains were read from a single sample in a study of cytomegalovirus exposure and HLA in healthy donors. Sequencing was performed with immunoSEQ multiplex PCR; in TCRdb, only in-frame clones are kept and a portion is missing. In the table there are 87,000 or so clones, around 64% of which are singletons. The sample was PBMCs. The receptors derive from a man aged 60 to 69 in good health and CMV-seronegative. The CDR3 runs from the conserved cysteine through the conserved F or W. Fields, in order: J gene, D gene, V gene, clone size, CDR3 DNA, CDR3 protein. The D gene is left open where the match is weak. Only some rows state a clone size, as once, few, many or a class for expanded clones.

TRBJ1-2,NA,TRBV5-1,NA,TGCGCCAGCAGCTTGACGGTCGGGGACTATGGCTACACCTTC,CASSLTVGDYGYTF
TRBJ1-2,TRBD1,TRBV5-6,NA,TGTGCCAGCAGCCCCCTGGGGACAGGGAACTATGGCTACACCTTC,CASSPLGTGNYGYTF
TRBJ2-7,TRBD2,TRBV19,NA,TGTGCCAGTAGGGCTAGCGGCTACGAGCAGTACTTC,CASRASGYEQYF
TRBJ1-1,NA,TRBV5-4,NA,TGTGCCAGCAGCTTGGTAGGGGTGAACACTGAAGCTTTCTTT,CASSLVGVNTEAFF
TRBJ2-7,TRBD1,TRBV4-1,once,TGCGCCAGCAGCACGGTTATGGGGACAGACCGCTACGAGCAGTACTTC,CASSTVMGTDRYEQYF
TRBJ1-4,TRBD1,TRBV14,NA,TGTGCCAGCAGCCAAGACGTTTTCGGGACAGGGGTTGCCACTAATGAAAAACTGTTTTTT,CASSQDVFGTGVATNEKLFF
TRBJ1-2,TRBD1,TRBV27,NA,TGTGCCAGCGGCCCGGGGACAGGGTGGGACTATGGCTACACCTTC,CASGPGTGWDYGYTF
TRBJ1-5,NA,TRBV11-3,once,TGTGCCAGCAGTCTAGACAGCCTTAGCAATCAGCCCCAGCATTTT,CASSLDSLSNQPQHF
TRBJ1-3,NA,TRBV7-9,NA,TGTGCCAGCAGCTTAGGTACAGCTGGAAACACCATATATTTT,CASSLGTAGNTIYF
TRBJ1-1,NA,TRBV10-2,many,TGCGCCAGTAGATACAGGGCGGGCACTGAAGCTTTCTTT,CASRYRAGTEAFF
TRBJ2-3,NA,TRBV11-3,NA,TGTGCCAGCAGCTTAGTTATGGCCGCAGATACGCAGTATTTT,CASSLVMAADTQYF
TRBJ2-7,TRBD2,TRBV7-2,NA,TGTGCCAGCAGCTTACATCTAGCGGGAGGCGAGCAGTACTTC,CASSLHLAGGEQYF
TRBJ1-5,NA,TRBV19,NA,TGTGCCAGTAGTCTTGGGGACATTCATGATCAGCCCCAGCATTTT,CASSLGDIHDQPQHF
TRBJ2-3,NA,TRBV28,NA,TGTGCCAGCGGGTCAGGAGGGGTTAGCACAGATACGCAGTATTTT,CASGSGGVSTDTQYF
TRBJ1-3,NA,TRBV4-1,NA,TGCGCCAGCAGCCAAGATAGGGGCAACCGAAACACCATATATTTT,CASSQDRGNRNTIYF
TRBJ2-5,NA,TRBV5-1,NA,TGCGCCAGCAGCTTGGCAGACAGGCTCCAAGGGGAGACCCAGTACTTC,CASSLADRLQGETQYF
TRBJ2-3,TRBD2,TRBV6-1,NA,TGTGCCAGCAGTGAAGCACGAGCGGGGGTTACTAGCACAGATACGCAGTATTTT,CASSEARAGVTSTDTQYF
TRBJ2-1,TRBD2,TRBV19,few,TGTGCCAGTGGTCGACTAGCGGGGGGGGCCTACAATGAGCAGTTCTTC,CASGRLAGGAYNEQFF
TRBJ2-2,NA,TRBV6-1,NA,TGTGCCAGCAGTTGGACAGCATTCGGGGAGCTGTTTTTT,CASSWTAFGELFF
TRBJ1-2,NA,TRBV28,NA,TGTGCCAGCACCCAGGGCAGGGGCTATGGCTACACCTTC,CASTQGRGYGYTF
TRBJ2-7,NA,TRBV4-2,NA,TGTGCCAGCAGCCTCTCCCACGAGCAGTACTTC,CASSLSHEQYF
TRBJ2-3,NA,TRBV10-1,NA,TGCGCCAGCAGTGAGTCTATGGCAGGGGGATGGAGTCACCGGGGGACGCAGTATTTT,CASSESMAGGWSHRGTQYF
TRBJ1-1,NA,TRBV19,NA,TGTGCCAGTAGTATAGAGTTACGGGACTACACTGAAGCTTTCTTT,CASSIELRDYTEAFF
TRBJ1-2,NA,TRBV21-1,NA,TGTGCCAGCAGGGACGGGACATCGCGGAAATATGGCTACACCTTC,CASRDGTSRKYGYTF
TRBJ2-1,TRBD2,TRBV2,few,TGTGCCACCGAGGGAACTAGGGGGACTAGCGGGATCTACAATGAGCAGTTCTTC,CATEGTRGTSGIYNEQFF
TRBJ1-2,NA,TRBV9,few,TGTGCCAGCAGCCCCGGGAATAGGGCCCATGGCTACACCTTC,CASSPGNRAHGYTF
TRBJ2-1,TRBD2,TRBV6-8,NA,TGTGCCAGCAGGGTACTAGCGTCAAATGGGCAGTTCTTC,CASRVLASNGQFF
TRBJ2-1,NA,TRBV13,NA,TGTGCCAGCAGCTGGACTATCAATGAGCAGTTCTTC,CASSWTINEQFF
TRBJ2-3,NA,TRBV30,NA,TGTGCCTGGGTCCGAGTGACGGGAGCTGATACGCAGTATTTT,CAWVRVTGADTQYF
TRBJ1-2,NA,TRBV11-2,NA,TGTGCCAGCAGCTTCTCACAGGGTTTTTCTGGCTACACCTTC,CASSFSQGFSGYTF
TRBJ1-3,TRBD1,TRBV29-1,NA,TGCAGCGTTGGCCACCGCGCAGGGGGTGGAAACACCATATATTTT,CSVGHRAGGGNTIYF
TRBJ2-7,TRBD1,TRBV18,NA,TGTGCCAGCTCAGGAACTGGGACAGGCAGCTCCTACGAGCAGTACTTC,CASSGTGTGSSYEQYF
TRBJ2-5,TRBD1,TRBV7-3,NA,TGTGCCAGCAGCCCACGGACAGGGTGGTCAGAGACCCAGTACTTC,CASSPRTGWSETQYF
TRBJ1-1,TRBD1,TRBV11-3,NA,TGTGCCAGCAGCCTAGACAGGGGAGCTTTCTTT,CASSLDRGAFF
TRBJ1-5,TRBD1,TRBV9,NA,TGTGCCAGCAGCTTGACAGGGTATCAGCCCCAGCATTTT,CASSLTGYQPQHF
TRBJ1-1,TRBD1,TRBV2,NA,TGTGCCAGCAGCCTGGACAGGGGGAACACTGAAGCTTTCTTT,CASSLDRGNTEAFF
TRBJ1-1,NA,TRBV30,NA,TGTGCCTGGAACAATGGAGACACTGAAGCTTTCTTT,CAWNNGDTEAFF
TRBJ2-1,NA,TRBV4-2,NA,TGTGCCAGCTCTCTGAGGGGGGGGCCCGACAATGAGCAGTTCTTC,CASSLRGGPDNEQFF
TRBJ2-3,NA,TRBV5-6,NA,TGTGCCAGCAGCCCGGCGGGGCCGAGCACAGATACGCAGTATTTT,CASSPAGPSTDTQYF
TRBJ2-7,TRBD1,TRBV7-2,NA,TGTGCCAGCAGTAACACTCCAGGGGGCAGGCTGTACGAGCAGTACTTC,CASSNTPGGRLYEQYF
TRBJ1-4,NA,TRBV5-5,once,TGTGCCAGCAGCGGAACAGGGTCGAATGAAAAACTGTTTTTT,CASSGTGSNEKLFF
TRBJ2-1,NA,TRBV29-1,few,TGCAGCGTTGACGGGTGGGATGAGCAGTTCTTC,CSVDGWDEQFF
TRBJ2-5,TRBD1,TRBV19,NA,TGTGCCAGTAGTGCGACAGGGCCCCAGACCCAGTACTTC,CASSATGPQTQYF
TRBJ1-2,TRBD1,TRBV2,NA,TGTGCCAGCAGTCCAGACAGGGGGAGAGGCTACACCTTC,CASSPDRGRGYTF
TRBJ2-1,NA,TRBV14,NA,TGTGCCAGCAGCCACCACCGGGATGACAATGAGCAGTTCTTC,CASSHHRDDNEQFF
TRBJ2-2,NA,TRBV5-4,NA,TGTGCCAGCAGCCCGGGATTGGGCCGGACGAACACCGGGGAGCTGTTTTTT,CASSPGLGRTNTGELFF
TRBJ2-1,NA,TRBV5-1,few,TGCGCCAGCAGCTTGGCCTCAGCGGGAATAGGGGGTGAGCAGTTCTTC,CASSLASAGIGGEQFF
TRBJ2-1,TRBD2,TRBV9,NA,TGTGCCAGCAGCCCACCCTCGACTAGCCACTCCTACAATGAGCAGTTCTTC,CASSPPSTSHSYNEQFF
TRBJ1-1,NA,TRBV11-2,NA,TGTGCCAGCAGCTTTAGGGGGAACACTGAAGCTTTCTTT,CASSFRGNTEAFF
TRBJ2-5,TRBD1,TRBV29-1,NA,TGCAGCGTTGAAGGGCAGGGGGTGGGAGAGACCCAGTACTTC,CSVEGQGVGETQYF
TRBJ2-5,NA,TRBV27,NA,TGTGCCAGCAGTTTATCGAGGGGGAGAGTGCGAGAGACCCAGTACTTC,CASSLSRGRVRETQYF
TRBJ2-7,TRBD1,TRBV7-9,NA,TGTTCCAGCAGCTATTGGGACAGGGAGGGCGAGCAGTACTTC,CSSSYWDREGEQYF
TRBJ2-7,NA,TRBV6-5,NA,TGTGCCAGCGGACCGAGGAGGGGATCCTTCGAGCAGTACTTC,CASGPRRGSFEQYF
TRBJ2-5,TRBD1,TRBV30,NA,TGTGCCTGGAGTCACCGGGACAGGGGACGGGAGGCCCAGTACTTC,CAWSHRDRGREAQYF
TRBJ1-5,TRBD1,TRBV2,NA,TGTGCCAGCAGAAGACAGGGGGTTCGTCAGCCCCAGCATTTT,CASRRQGVRQPQHF
TRBJ2-7,NA,TRBV7-9,NA,TGTGCCAGCAGCCGCAATACGGCAGCCAGGTACGAGCAGTACTTC,CASSRNTAARYEQYF
TRBJ2-3,TRBD2,TRBV2,NA,TGTGCCAGCATTTCCCGAGCGGGGGTCACAGATACGCAGTATTTT,CASISRAGVTDTQYF
TRBJ2-7,NA,TRBV15,NA,TGTGCCACCAGCAGAGATCGTGCGTTTTCCTACGAGCAGTACTTC,CATSRDRAFSYEQYF
TRBJ1-1,NA,TRBV10-3,NA,TGTGCCATCAGTGCTGAGGGTGCGACTGAAGCTTTCTTT,CAISAEGATEAFF